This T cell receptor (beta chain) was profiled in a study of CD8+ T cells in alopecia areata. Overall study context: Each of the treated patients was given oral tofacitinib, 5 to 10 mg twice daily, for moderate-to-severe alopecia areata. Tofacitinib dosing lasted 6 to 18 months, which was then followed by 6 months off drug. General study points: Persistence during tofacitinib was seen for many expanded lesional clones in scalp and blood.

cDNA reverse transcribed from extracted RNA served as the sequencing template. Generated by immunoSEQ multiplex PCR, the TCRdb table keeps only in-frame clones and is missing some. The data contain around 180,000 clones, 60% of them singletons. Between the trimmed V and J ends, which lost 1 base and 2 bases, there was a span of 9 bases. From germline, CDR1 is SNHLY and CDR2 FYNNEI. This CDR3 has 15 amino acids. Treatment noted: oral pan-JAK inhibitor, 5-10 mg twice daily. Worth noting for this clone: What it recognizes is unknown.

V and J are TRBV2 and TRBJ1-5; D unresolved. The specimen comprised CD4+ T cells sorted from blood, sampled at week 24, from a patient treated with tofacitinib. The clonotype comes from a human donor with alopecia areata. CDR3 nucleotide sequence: TGTGCCAGCAGTGAAGGGCAGGTAGGCAATCAGCCCCAGCATTTT. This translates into CASSEGQVGNQPQHF.